A selection of T cell receptor beta chains follows, all from one sample in a study of T cell changes during pregnancy in multiple sclerosis. Using immunoSEQ multiplex PCR, the repertoire was profiled, and TCRdb retains in-frame clones only, with some absent. The sample carries about 110,000 clones, about nine tenths recorded once. The starting material was peripheral blood, obtained after pregnancy. Receptors were obtained from a female donor with multiple sclerosis, enrolled in a pregnancy study. The CDR3 runs from the conserved cysteine through the conserved F or W. A D gene is named only where the DNA matches it firmly. Some rows have no size entry. The others give once, few or many, or a class for an expanded clone.

TRBV5-6	-	TRBJ1-2	few	TGTGCCAGCAGCGAGGGTGGGTCTCGCTACACCTTC	CASSEGGSRYTF
TRBV30	-	TRBJ1-1	-	TGTGCCTGTCTTTACGAGGAGCAGCGCACCCTCGGCACTGAAGCTTTCTTT	CACLYEEQRTLGTEAFF
TRBV2	-	TRBJ1-4	-	TGTGCCAGCAGTGAATATGAGTCTGAAAAACTGTTTTTT	CASSEYESEKLFF
TRBV9	TRBD2	TRBJ2-3	-	TGTGCCAGCAGCGTAGCACCCTCTAGCGGGGGGCCAGATACGCAGTATTTT	CASSVAPSSGGPDTQYF
TRBV5-1	TRBD1	TRBJ1-2	-	TGCGCCAGCAGCTACGACAGGGGGATCGGCTATGGCTACACCTTC	CASSYDRGIGYGYTF
TRBV9	TRBD1	TRBJ2-1	-	TGTGCCAGCAGCGACAGGGGACCCAATGAGCAGTTCTTC	CASSDRGPNEQFF
TRBV28	-	TRBJ2-5	-	TGTGCCAGCAGTACTCGCCAGGGAAGGAGTCAGGAGACCCAGTACTTC	CASSTRQGRSQETQYF
TRBV29-1	-	TRBJ2-3	-	TGCAGCGTCTCTGACAGGAGACTCACAGATACGCAGTATTTT	CSVSDRRLTDTQYF
TRBV27	-	TRBJ2-2	-	TGTGCCAGCAGTAAGACAGACACCGGGGAGCTGTTTTTT	CASSKTDTGELFF
TRBV7-9	-	TRBJ2-7	once	TGTGCCAGCAGCCCGATCAAGGACACAGTTGAGGACTTC	CASSPIKDTVEDF
TRBV21-1	-	TRBJ1-6	-	TGTGCCAGCACCGACAGGGTCCCCCTCCACTTT	CASTDRVPLHF
TRBV30	-	TRBJ1-6	-	TGTGCCTCTAACCAGGTTGACTATAATTCACCCCTCCACTTT	CASNQVDYNSPLHF
TRBV15	TRBD2	TRBJ2-2	-	TGTGCCACCAGCAGTCCGGGACTAGCGGAGAACACCGGGGAGCTGTTTTTT	CATSSPGLAENTGELFF
TRBV2	-	TRBJ1-2	-	TGTGCCAGCCAAGTTCGGGAGGTAGGATGGTCCCATGGCTACACCTTC	CASQVREVGWSHGYTF
TRBV7-9	TRBD2	TRBJ2-1	-	TGTGCCAGCGGTACTAGCGGGAGTGCCAATGAGCAGTTCTTC	CASGTSGSANEQFF
TRBV10-3	TRBD1	TRBJ2-1	-	TGTGCCATCAGTGGCGGGACAGGGAATAGTGATGAGCAGTTCTTC	CAISGGTGNSDEQFF
TRBV19	-	TRBJ1-1	-	TGTGCCAGTAGTATTGGCCCCGGGGGGGACACTGAAGCTTTCTTT	CASSIGPGGDTEAFF
TRBV28	-	TRBJ1-5	once	TGTGCGGGGGGGAGAGGCAATCAGCCCCAGCATTTT	CAGGRGNQPQHF
TRBV18	TRBD1	TRBJ1-2	-	TGTGCCAGCTCACTAACAGGGGGAAGCGCTTATGGCTACACCTTC	CASSLTGGSAYGYTF
TRBV19	TRBD2	TRBJ2-1	-	TGTGCCACAAGGACTAGCGGGAGCTACAATGAGCAGTTCTTC	CATRTSGSYNEQFF
TRBV30	-	TRBJ1-1	-	TGTGCCTGTTGCAGGGTAGACACTGAAGCTTTCTTT	CACCRVDTEAFF
TRBV11-2	-	TRBJ2-1	-	TGTGCCAGCAGCCAAACCCCCTACGAGCAGTTCTTC	CASSQTPYEQFF
TRBV7-9	TRBD1	TRBJ2-2	-	TGTGCCACCCCAAAGGGGGCCCTGAACACCGGGGAGCTGTTTTTT	CATPKGALNTGELFF
TRBV18	-	TRBJ1-3	-	TGTGCCAGCTCACCCACAGGAAACACCATATATTTT	CASSPTGNTIYF
TRBV4-2	TRBD1	TRBJ2-3	-	TGTGCCAGCAGCCAAGTAACAGGGGGCCCAGATACGCAGTATTTT	CASSQVTGGPDTQYF
TRBV7-3	TRBD2	TRBJ2-5	-	TGTGCCAGCAGCAAAACCGGGACTAGCGGAGAGACCCAGTACTTC	CASSKTGTSGETQYF
TRBV6-6	TRBD2	TRBJ2-7	-	TGTGCCAGCAGTTACTCAGGACTAGTGGGTGAGCAGTACTTC	CASSYSGLVGEQYF
TRBV18	-	TRBJ2-3	-	TGTGCCAGCTCACCCCCGCTATCCACAGATACGCAGTATTTT	CASSPPLSTDTQYF
TRBV7-3	-	TRBJ1-5	-	TGTGCCAGCAGCTTAGACTGTCAGCCCCAGCATTTT	CASSLDCQPQHF
TRBV2	-	TRBJ2-1	-	TGTGCCAGCAGCCTGTCAAGAGGCAGTGAGCAGTTCTTC	CASSLSRGSEQFF
TRBV5-1	-	TRBJ2-3	-	TGCGCCAGCAGCTTGGGGCGCGGGGCCACTGGCACAGATACGCAGTATTTT	CASSLGRGATGTDTQYF
TRBV6-6	-	TRBJ2-7	-	TGTGCCAGCAGCTTTTTACAGGGAAGATCCTACGAGCAGTACTTC	CASSFLQGRSYEQYF
TRBV7-9	-	TRBJ1-5	few	TGTGCCAGCAGCTTAGATAAGGGGGGCAATCAGCCCCAGCATTTT	CASSLDKGGNQPQHF
TRBV7-7	TRBD1	TRBJ2-5	-	TGTGCCAGCAGCCCGGGACAGCGGAACCAAGAGACCCAGTACTTC	CASSPGQRNQETQYF